One and the same sample provided the 3 T cell receptor beta chains below, sequenced in a study of T cells in Graves' hyperthyroidism and ophthalmopathy. Amplified TCR beta CDR3 regions derived from RNA transcripts. Carried out on the TCR CDR3, a first-round RT-PCR used the HTBI primer set. One entry per CDR3 protein, called by TCRdb with MiXCR from the multiplex PCR reads. The sample has roughly 840,000 distinct CDR3 sequences, about 38% seen once. Material for sequencing was blood. These receptors were taken from a man aged 18 to 29 with Graves' hyperthyroidism.

The sample holds a few counts of this clonotype. The chain employs TRBV4-2 and TRBJ1-6; TRBD1 matches at 9 bases. CDR3 size: 15 residues. Per germline, CDR1 LGHNA and CDR2 YNFKEQ. The trim removed 2 bases at V and 5 bases at J, leaving 1 base unmatched. The CDR3 sequence is CASSQRDRDNSPLHF. DNA for the CDR3: TGTGCCAGCAGCCAACGGGACAGGGATAATTCACCCCTCCACTTT.

This clonotype came up many times. The J gene is TRBJ2-7, the V gene TRBV25-1, with TRBD2 as a possible D gene (7 bases). Germline-derived CDR1 and CDR2 are MGHDK and SYGVNS. CDR3 length: 14 amino acids. The germline V and J ends were trimmed by 2 bases and 5 bases, with 13 bases remaining between them. CDR3 sequence (DNA): TGTGCCAGCAGTGAAGGGGGGGCGCGGGACGAGCAGTACTTC. Amino acid sequence: CASSEGGARDEQYF.

The chain combines TRBV2 with TRBJ2-7, with 8 nucleotides matching TRBD2. The J segment lost 3 bases and the V segment lost 0 bases, leaving 10 bases of the junction unmatched. Germline values: CDR1 SNHLY, CDR2 FYNNEI. The CDR3 has 17 amino acids. This CDR3 reads CASSEAGSGTSVYEQYF. The CDR3, as DNA: TGTGCCAGCAGTGAAGCAGGGTCGGGGACTAGTGTCTACGAGCAGTACTTC.